The sequence of this T cell receptor (beta chain) was determined in a study of control samples from healthy donors and cancer patients. Libraries were prepared by immunoSEQ multiplex PCR; TCRdb keeps only in-frame clonotypes and omits some of them. The sample lists roughly 170,000 clones, about 93% occurring once. CDR1 and CDR2 from the germline V gene are MDHEN and SYDVKM. Germline trimming cut 3 bases from V and 6 bases from J; bases unmatched to any gene: 8. The CDR3 has 15 amino acids. The source is a man aged 18 to 30 in good health. The sample taken for sequencing was blood. The chain joins TRBV28 to TRBJ2-3; 8 nucleotides match TRBD1. This chain's CDR3 is CASSFSPGGGDTQYF. In DNA, the CDR3 is TGTGCCAGCAGTTTCTCCCCAGGGGGCGGGGATACGCAGTATTTT.